What follows is one T cell receptor beta chain and its context. Per the original methods: Scientists estimated how many nucleated cells there were by amplifying reference gene primers. Repertoires were generated with immunoSEQ multiplex PCR, while TCRdb's copy carries only in-frame clones and drops some. That table furnishes V, J and clone size, whereas the DNA furnished D and trimming. The data contain 37,000 or so clones, around 80% of them seen just once; the ten biggest clones take up roughly 2%. The CDR3 loop spans 15 amino acids. The germline gives CDR1 MNHEY, CDR2 SVGEGT. V was clipped by 6 bases and J by 2 bases; unmatched bases: 6. This entry belongs to a study of blood T cell repertoires in COVID-19. Study details: Samples representing acute and convalescent COVID-19 were sourced from the United States, Italy and Spain. From T cells, B-cell-depleted T cells, or PBMCs came the material, which was cDNA or gDNA.

Sequencing was done on a sample of peripheral blood. The chain is built from TRBV6-2 or TRBV6-3 and TRBJ1-3, with 8 positions matching TRBD1. This clonotype was sampled from a man aged 60 to 75 with active COVID-19. Here the CDR3 DNA reads TGTGCCAGCAGCCCTTGGACAGGGACTGGAAACACCATATATTTT. It yields the protein CASSPWTGTGNTIYF.